This TCR beta chain was sequenced during a study of control samples from healthy donors and cancer patients. Repertoires were generated with immunoSEQ multiplex PCR, while TCRdb's copy carries only in-frame clones and drops some. The sample shows 60,000 to 95,000 clones, 75% to 90% of them seen only once. Germline CDR1 is KGHSH and CDR2 is LQKENI. The germline V and J ends were trimmed by 4 bases and 7 bases, with 10 bases remaining between them. This CDR3 comprises 12 residues. This sequence was found in a man aged 45-60 years in good health. The source material was blood. The V gene is TRBV18, the J gene TRBJ1-2; TRBD1 is a possible D gene (5 bases). DNA for the CDR3: TGTGCCAGCTCACAGTTAAGGGGTGGCTACACCTTC. This codes for CASSQLRGGYTF.